This entry features one T cell receptor beta chain sequence. The antigen is unknown. This entry comes from a study of T cell responses to AZD1222 COVID-19 vaccine. Study-wide points: Dominant CD4 TCR responses targeted spike regions 160-218 and 743-854.

Repertoires were generated with immunoSEQ multiplex PCR, while TCRdb's copy carries only in-frame clones and drops some. This table has 53,000 or so clones, around 86% appearing once. Samples with a second dose at about 4 or about 12 weeks were pooled together. Germline CDR1 reads MNHNS; CDR2 reads SASEGT. With V trimmed by 3 bases and J by 6 bases, 8 bases remained unmatched. CDR3 size: 16 residues. J is TRBJ2-1 and V is TRBV6-1; 10 bases line up with TRBD2. This clonotype originated in an adult who received the AZD1222 COVID-19 vaccine. Specimen: peripheral blood, collected 28 days after the second AZD1222 dose. The CDR3 spells CASSEAGASGSNEQFF. The CDR3 coding sequence is TGTGCCAGCAGTGAGGCGGGGGCTAGCGGGAGCAATGAGCAGTTCTTC.